What follows are 8 T cell receptor beta chains derived from one specimen sequenced in a study of identical twins' blood T cells (dated by TCRdb to the early 2010s). Library construction relied on 5' RACE. TCRdb shows the sequencer as Illumina Genome Analyzer IIx. TCRdb took the public reads, trimmed them with fastp at Q25, ran MiXCR for clone calling and kept in-frame beta chains. Here each entry gathers all rows of one CDR3 protein and keeps the most common genes and DNA. Present in this sample are 350,000 to 400,000 distinct CDR3 sequences, about 28% of which were seen just once. The ten largest clones add up to 6.1% of the sample. Source material: PBMCs. These receptors originate from a woman between 18 and 55 years old in good health.

The chain couples TRBV9 to TRBJ2-7; the D is unclear. V lost 4 bases and J lost 3, with 11 bases in between. The CDR3 runs 13 residues. Germline-derived CDR1 and CDR2 are SGDLS and YYNGEE. Here the CDR3 reads CASSSGLSYEQYF. The CDR3 DNA reads as TGTGCCAGCAGCTCGGGCTTAAGCTACGAGCAGTACTTC.

This sequence joins TRBV29-1 and TRBJ2-1; weak D call: TRBD1 (5 bases). V lost 4 bases to trimming and J lost 9 bases, with 16 bases between them. Germline V gene sequence: CDR1 SQVTM, CDR2 ANQGSEA. The CDR3 contains 13 residues. The CDR3 bases are TGCAGCGTTGTACAGGATGCTAGGGGTGAGCAGTTCTTC. Its protein is CSVVQDARGEQFF.

This chain joins TRBV6-4 and TRBJ2-1, with TRBD2 matching over 7 bases. The trim removed 6 bases at V and 4 bases at J, leaving 6 bases unmatched. The CDR3 spans 14 residues. Germline CDR1 reads MRHNA; CDR2 reads SNTAGT. The CDR3 bases are TGTGCCAGCAGCGTCGGGGGGTCTTACAATGAGCAGTTCTTC. It yields the protein CASSVGGSYNEQFF.

CDR3 in DNA: TGTGCCAGCTCACTAGCGATAGGGGGGAACACTGAAGCTTTCTTT. It translates to CASSLAIGGNTEAFF. The chain recombines TRBV18 with TRBJ1-1, with TRBD1 as a possible D gene (6 bases). Per the germline V gene, CDR1 is KGHSH and CDR2 is LQKENI. The CDR3 sequence is 15 residues long. V dropped 4 bases and J dropped 1 base, with 13 bases sitting between them.

The chain has TRBV29-1 and TRBJ1-6, with a tentative D call TRBD1 (6 bases). This CDR3 is 15 amino acids long. Germline V gene lookup returns CDR1 SQVTM and CDR2 ANQGSEA. The V end was cut by 3 bases, the J end by 8 bases, with 17 bases between. CDR3 protein: CSVDGNREVDSPLHF. The CDR3, as DNA: TGCAGCGTTGACGGGAACAGGGAGGTTGATTCACCCCTCCACTTT. Full variable domain (outside the CDR3, taken from reference TRBV29-1 and TRBJ1-6): SAVISQKPSRDICQRGTSLTIQCQVDSQVTMMFWYRQQPGQSLTLIATANQGSEATYESGFVIDKFPISRPNLTFSTLTVSNMSPEDSSIYLCSVDGNREVDSPLHFGNGTRLTVT.

There are a few counts of this clonotype. The chain employs TRBV10-3 and TRBJ2-2; D may correspond to TRBD1 or TRBD2 (5 bases each). The germline V gene encodes CDR1 ENHRY and CDR2 SYGVKD. The CDR3 extends over 14 amino acids. Deletions cut 7 bases from V and 3 bases from J, with 12 bases between. CDR3 in amino acids: CAINPREHTGELFF. CDR3 DNA sequence: TGTGCCATCAACCCCAGGGAGCACACCGGGGAGCTGTTTTTT.

The J gene is TRBJ1-2, the V gene TRBV6-1; TRBD1 matches 7 bases. Trimming removed 4 bases from V and 7 bases from J; junction bases left unmatched: 6. CDR3 size: 13 residues. CDR1 and CDR2 (germline): MNHNS, SASEGT. CDR3 amino acids: CASSVDRDFGYTF. For the CDR3, the DNA is TGTGCCAGCAGTGTCGACAGGGATTTTGGCTACACCTTC.

The chain carries TRBV20-1 and TRBJ2-7; the D is unclear. The V end lost 5 bases, the J end lost 2 bases, and 4 bases lay between the germline ends. The CDR3 sequence is 10 residues long. The germline CDR1 and CDR2 sequences are DFQATT and SNEGSKA (reference sequence). The CDR3 loop reads CSAYTYEQYF. CDR3 sequence (DNA): TGCAGTGCTTATACCTACGAGCAGTACTTC.